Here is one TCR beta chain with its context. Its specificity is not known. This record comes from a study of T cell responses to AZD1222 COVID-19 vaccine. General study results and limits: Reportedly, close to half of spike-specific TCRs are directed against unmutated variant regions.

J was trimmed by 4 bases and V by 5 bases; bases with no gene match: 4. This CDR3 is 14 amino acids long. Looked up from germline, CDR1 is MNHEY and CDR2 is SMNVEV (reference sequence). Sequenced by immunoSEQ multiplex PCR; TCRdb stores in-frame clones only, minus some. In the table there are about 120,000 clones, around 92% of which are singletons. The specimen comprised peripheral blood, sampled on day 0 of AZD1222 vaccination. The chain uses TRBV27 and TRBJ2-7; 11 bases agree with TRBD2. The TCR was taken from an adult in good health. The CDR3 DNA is TGTGCCAGCAGTACTAGCGGGAGTTTGTACGAGCAGTACTTC. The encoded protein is CASSTSGSLYEQYF.